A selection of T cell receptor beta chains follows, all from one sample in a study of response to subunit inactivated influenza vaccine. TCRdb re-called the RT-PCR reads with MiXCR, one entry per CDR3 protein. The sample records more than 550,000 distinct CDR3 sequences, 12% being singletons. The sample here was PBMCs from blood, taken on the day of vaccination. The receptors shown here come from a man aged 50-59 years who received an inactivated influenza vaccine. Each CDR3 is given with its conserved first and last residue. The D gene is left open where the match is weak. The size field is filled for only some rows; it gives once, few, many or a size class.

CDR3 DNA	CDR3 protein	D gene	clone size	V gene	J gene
TGTGCCAGCAGAACGGACATTGAGTACCAAGAGACCCAGTACTTC	CASRTDIEYQETQYF	-	few	TRBV7-9	TRBJ2-5
TGTGCCAGCAGTTTATTCGCCGGGACAGGGGGCAATGAGCAGTTCTTC	CASSLFAGTGGNEQFF	TRBD1	few	TRBV27	TRBJ2-1
TGCAGTGCTAGAGCAGCTAGCGGGGGTCAAGAGACCCAGTACTTC	CSARAASGGQETQYF	TRBD2	many	TRBV20-1	TRBJ2-5
TGTGCCACCAGCAATACCGGGACCATCCATACGCAGTATTTT	CATSNTGTIHTQYF	-	many	TRBV15	TRBJ2-3
TGTGCCAGCAGCCAAGAACGTCGTCGGGGGCTCCTCCGGAGTACGCAGTATTTT	CASSQERRRGLLRSTQYF	-	many	TRBV4-2	TRBJ2-3
TGCAGCGTTGAAGATCAGGGTCGGCGCACAGATACGCAGTATTTT	CSVEDQGRRTDTQYF	-	few	TRBV29-1	TRBJ2-3
TGTGCCAGCAGTGTGGATCAGCCCCAGCATTTT	CASSVDQPQHF	-	-	TRBV2	TRBJ1-5
TGTGCCAGCAGTTTTGGCCAAGAGGGCTACACCTTC	CASSFGQEGYTF	-	-	TRBV12-3/TRBV12-4	TRBJ1-2
TGTGCCAGCAGCCAAGGAGGGCGACAAAACACAGATACGCAGTATTTT	CASSQGGRQNTDTQYF	-	few	TRBV4-2	TRBJ2-3
TGTGCCAGCAGCGTAGCCCCGGACAGGGAGCAGTACTTC	CASSVAPDREQYF	TRBD1	few	TRBV9	TRBJ2-7
TGCGCCAGCAGCTTACCCCGGGACAGGGGCACCTACGAGCAGTACTTC	CASSLPRDRGTYEQYF	TRBD1	few	TRBV5-1	TRBJ2-7
TGTGCCTGGAGTCCGGGCCTCCTGAACACAGATACGCAGTATTTT	CAWSPGLLNTDTQYF	-	many	TRBV30	TRBJ2-3
TGTGCCAGCATCCAGGGGGGGGGAGAGACCCAGTACTTC	CASIQGGGETQYF	-	-	TRBV7-6	TRBJ2-5
TGTGCCAGCTCATTAGCAGACAGCTCCTACAATGAGCAGTTCTTC	CASSLADSSYNEQFF	-	-	TRBV18	TRBJ2-1
TGTGCCAGCAGGGCAGGGAATATGAACACTGAAGCTTTCTTT	CASRAGNMNTEAFF	-	-	TRBV12-3/TRBV12-4	TRBJ1-1
TGTGCCAGCAGCCCAGGGTTGGGCTATGAGCAGTTCTTC	CASSPGLGYEQFF	-	-	TRBV11-2	TRBJ2-1
TGTGCCACCAGTGTTGTAGCGAACACCGGGGAGCTGTTTTTT	CATSVVANTGELFF	-	-	TRBV24-1	TRBJ2-2